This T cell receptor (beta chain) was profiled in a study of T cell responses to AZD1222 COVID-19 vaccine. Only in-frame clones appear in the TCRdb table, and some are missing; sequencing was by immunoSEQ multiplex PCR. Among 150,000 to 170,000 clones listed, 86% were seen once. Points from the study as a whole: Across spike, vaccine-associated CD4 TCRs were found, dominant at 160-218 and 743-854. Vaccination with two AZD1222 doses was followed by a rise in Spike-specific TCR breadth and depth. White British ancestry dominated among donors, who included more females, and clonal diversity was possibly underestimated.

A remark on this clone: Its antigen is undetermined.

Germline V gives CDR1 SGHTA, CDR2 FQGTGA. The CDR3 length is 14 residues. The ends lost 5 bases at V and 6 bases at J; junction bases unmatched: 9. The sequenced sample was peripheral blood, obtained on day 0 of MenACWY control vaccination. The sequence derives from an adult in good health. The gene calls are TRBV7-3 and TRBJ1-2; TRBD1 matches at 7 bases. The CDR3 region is CASSPSTGSDGYTF. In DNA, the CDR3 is TGTGCCAGCAGCCCATCGACAGGGAGTGATGGCTACACCTTC.